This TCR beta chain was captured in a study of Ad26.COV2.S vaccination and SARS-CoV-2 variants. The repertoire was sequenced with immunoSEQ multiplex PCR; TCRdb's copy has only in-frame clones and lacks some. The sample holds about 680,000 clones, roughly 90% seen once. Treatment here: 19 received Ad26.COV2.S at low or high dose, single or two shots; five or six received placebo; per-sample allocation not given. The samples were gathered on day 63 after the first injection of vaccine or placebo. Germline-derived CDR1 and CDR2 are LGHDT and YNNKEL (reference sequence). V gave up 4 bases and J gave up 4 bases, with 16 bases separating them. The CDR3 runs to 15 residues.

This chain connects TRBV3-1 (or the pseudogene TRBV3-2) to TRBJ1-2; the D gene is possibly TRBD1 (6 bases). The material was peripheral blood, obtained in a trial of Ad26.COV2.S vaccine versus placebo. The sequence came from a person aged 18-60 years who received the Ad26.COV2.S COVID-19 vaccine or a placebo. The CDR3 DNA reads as TGTGCCAGCAGCCGAGTCAGGGGAAACGGCTATGGCTACACCTTC. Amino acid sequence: CASSRVRGNGYGYTF.